A selection of T cell receptor beta chains follows, all from one sample in a study of HIV-infected patients and healthy controls. TCRdb passed the 5' RACE reads through MiXCR, listing each CDR3 protein once. The sample gives approximately 64,000 distinct CDR3 sequences, 15% to 20% of which show up once; over 1.1% is in the top ten. Sequencing used CD4+ T cells from blood. All receptors come from a human donor in good health. CDR3s include the opening cysteine and the closing phenylalanine or tryptophan. Fields, in order: J gene, D gene, clone size, V gene, CDR3 DNA, CDR3 protein. The D gene is left open where the match is weak. Only part of the rows carry a size: once, few, many, or a class if the clone is expanded.

TRBJ2-7 . many TRBV7-9 TGTGCCAGCAGCCCCCCGGGGCGCGAGCAGTACTTC CASSPPGREQYF
TRBJ2-5 TRBD2 few TRBV20-1 TGCAGTTTGCTAGCGGGAGGATCTGGGGAGACCCAGTACTTC CSLLAGGSGETQYF
TRBJ1-2 . . TRBV20-1 TGCAGTGCTCGCATCAGGGGCAAGAATCGCGGCTACACCTTC CSARIRGKNRGYTF
TRBJ1-4 TRBD1 . TRBV27 TGTGCCAGCAGCCGGACAGGGTTTAATGAAAAACTGTTTTTT CASSRTGFNEKLFF
TRBJ2-4 TRBD1 . TRBV11-2 TGTGCCAGCAGCTTATTAATTGGGCAGGGGGAAAACATTCAGTACTTC CASSLLIGQGENIQYF
TRBJ2-4 TRBD2 . TRBV19 TGTGCCAGTAGTATAGTCGGGGGGGTGAAGGCCAAAAACATTCAGTACTTC CASSIVGGVKAKNIQYF
TRBJ1-5 TRBD1 few TRBV2 TGTGCCAGCAGTACACAGGGGTTGGGTCAGCCCCAGCATTTT CASSTQGLGQPQHF
TRBJ2-7 . many TRBV6-5 TGTGCCAGCAGTTACTCGAAACGCGAGCAGACCTACGAGCAGTACTTC CASSYSKREQTYEQYF
TRBJ1-5 TRBD1 . TRBV16 TGTGCCAGCAGCCACACCGGGACAGGGGCAAATCAGCCCCAGCATTTT CASSHTGTGANQPQHF
TRBJ2-2 . . TRBV9 TGTGCCAGCAGCGTAGCTCAGGCGACCGGGGAGCTGTTTTTT CASSVAQATGELFF
TRBJ1-1 . few TRBV20-1 TGCAGTGCTAATAGATGGGGGGGTGAAGCTTTCTTT CSANRWGGEAFF
TRBJ1-1 . many TRBV29-1 TGCAGCGTCAAACGGGGTCAAATGAACACTGAAGCTTTCTTT CSVKRGQMNTEAFF
TRBJ2-3 . . TRBV20-1 TGCAGTGCTAGAGAGTCTCGGGGGGCCAAAAATACGCAGTATTTT CSARESRGAKNTQYF
TRBJ1-1 . . TRBV6-5 TGTGCCAGTAAACAGCCGGGCCCAACAGTGAACACTGAAGCTTTCTTT CASKQPGPTVNTEAFF
TRBJ1-3 . . TRBV20-1 TGCAGTGCTAGAGATCGGACAGCCTCTGGAAACACCATATATTTT CSARDRTASGNTIYF
TRBJ1-1 . . TRBV29-1 TGCAGCGTTGTACAGTACACTGAAGCTTTCTTT CSVVQYTEAFF
TRBJ2-7 TRBD2 few TRBV6-5 TGTGCCAGCAGTCAGCTTGGCGGGGGTTCCCACGAGCAGTACTTC CASSQLGGGSHEQYF
TRBJ1-5 . . TRBV12-3/TRBV12-4 TGTGCCAGCAGTTTAGGTTCACATCAGCCCCAGCATTTT CASSLGSHQPQHF
TRBJ2-3 . few TRBV5-1 TGCGCCAGCAGCTTGGGGAGGGGGCTAGGGGCAGATACGCAGTATTTT CASSLGRGLGADTQYF
TRBJ2-3 . many TRBV6-2/TRBV6-3 TGTGCCAGCAGTTACCCGGACAGCACAGATACGCAGTATTTT CASSYPDSTDTQYF
TRBJ1-4 . few TRBV20-1 TGCAGTGCTAGAGATGGGAGAACTAATGAAAAACTGTTTTTT CSARDGRTNEKLFF
TRBJ2-7 TRBD2 . TRBV19 TGTGCCAGTAGCGCTAGCGGGAGTGTCGTCTACGAGCAGTACTTC CASSASGSVVYEQYF
TRBJ1-2 . . TRBV12-3/TRBV12-4 TGTGCCAGCAGTTTTAAGAGGTTTGGCTACACCTTC CASSFKRFGYTF
TRBJ1-6 TRBD1 few TRBV10-3 TGTGCCATCAGCCAGACAGGGGGCGATTCACCCCTCCACTTT CAISQTGGDSPLHF
TRBJ2-1 . many TRBV18 TGTGCCAGCTCACCACTTACATCATATTCAAATGAGCAGTTCTTC CASSPLTSYSNEQFF
TRBJ2-3 . many TRBV9 TGTGCCAGCAGCGTAGATGTCGGGAGCACAGATACGCAGTATTTT CASSVDVGSTDTQYF
TRBJ2-2 . few TRBV6-2/TRBV6-3 TGTGCCAGCAGCCCCCAACCCGCGAACACCGGGGAGCTGTTTTTT CASSPQPANTGELFF
TRBJ2-7 . . TRBV5-4 TGTGCCAGCAGCTTTCAGGGGCGCTCCCACGAGCAGTACTTC CASSFQGRSHEQYF
TRBJ2-6 . . TRBV11-2 TGTGCCAGCAGCTCGACAACTGGGGCCAACGTCCTGACTTTC CASSSTTGANVLTF
TRBJ1-5 . . TRBV6-2/TRBV6-3 TGTGCCAGCAGTGCCACGACAGCCCAGCCCCAGCATTTT CASSATTAQPQHF
TRBJ1-1 TRBD1 . TRBV20-1 TGCAGTGCTAGAGCAGAAAAAGGGACAGTGAACACTGAAGCTTTCTTT CSARAEKGTVNTEAFF
TRBJ1-5 TRBD1 many TRBV12-3/TRBV12-4 TGTGCCAGCAGCCCCAGGACAGGGGGTGATCAGCCCCAGCATTTT CASSPRTGGDQPQHF
TRBJ1-6 TRBD1 many TRBV12-3/TRBV12-4 TGTGCCAGCCGGGACAGCCTCAATTCACCCCTCCACTTT CASRDSLNSPLHF
TRBJ2-2 TRBD1 few TRBV7-9 TGTGCCAGCAGCTCCCGGACCGCACACAGGGGGGCGAACACCGGGGAGCTGTTTTTT CASSSRTAHRGANTGELFF
TRBJ2-3 . . TRBV27 TGTGCCAGCAGTTTAAAGCACAGCACAGATACGCAGTATTTT CASSLKHSTDTQYF
TRBJ2-7 TRBD2 few TRBV6-5 TGTGCCAGCAGTTACTCGACTAGCGGGAGGGACGAGCAGTACTTC CASSYSTSGRDEQYF
TRBJ2-3 TRBD2 . TRBV10-3 TGTGCCATCAGTGAGAGGGGGACTAGCGGGATGAGGACAGATACGCAGTATTTT CAISERGTSGMRTDTQYF
TRBJ1-1 . few TRBV14 TGTGCCAGCAGCGAAGGAGTATCGATGGTTGAGGGTTGGAACACTGAAGCTTTCTTT CASSEGVSMVEGWNTEAFF
TRBJ1-2 . . TRBV5-1 TGCGCCAGCAGCTCCACAGGTGATAACTATGGCTACACCTTC CASSSTGDNYGYTF
TRBJ1-5 . . TRBV19 TGTGCCAGTAGTAAGACAAGGGGCGCGGGCAATCAGCCCCAGCATTTT CASSKTRGAGNQPQHF
TRBJ2-2 TRBD2 . TRBV20-1 TGCAGTGCTAGAGAGCCCAGCGGGGGGGCCGGAACCGGGGAGCTGTTTTTT CSAREPSGGAGTGELFF
TRBJ2-5 TRBD2 . TRBV5-1 TGCGCCAGCAGCCATCGGGGACTAGCGGCCCAAGAGACCCAGTACTTC CASSHRGLAAQETQYF
TRBJ2-3 TRBD2 many TRBV7-6 TGTGCCAGCAGCTTAAGGACGGGACTAGCGCCAGTAGATACGCAGTATTTT CASSLRTGLAPVDTQYF
TRBJ2-2 . many TRBV20-1 TGCAGTGCTAGACGAACGTACGGGGAGCTGTTTTTT CSARRTYGELFF
TRBJ1-1 TRBD1 many TRBV10-3 TGTGCCATCAGTGGACAGGGGAAAAGGTTCACTGAAGCTTTCTTT CAISGQGKRFTEAFF
TRBJ1-5 . . TRBV20-1 TGCAGTGCCAGGGAAGAGACAGGCTTTATGGGAAGCAATCAGCCCCAGCATTTT CSAREETGFMGSNQPQHF
TRBJ2-6 . few TRBV6-5 TGTGCCAGCAGTTATAGGGCGGAAGGGTCTGGGGCCAACGTCCTGACTTTC CASSYRAEGSGANVLTF
TRBJ1-1 . many TRBV20-1 TGCAGTGCTAGGGGGGACGGAACGAACACTGAAGCTTTCTTT CSARGDGTNTEAFF
TRBJ2-5 . . TRBV11-2 TGTGCCAGCAGTCCCACCCGGGAGACCCAGTACTTC CASSPTRETQYF
TRBJ1-1 . few TRBV20-1 TGCAGTGCTAGAGCTCGGGGATCGAACACTGAAGCTTTCTTT CSARARGSNTEAFF
TRBJ2-5 TRBD2 . TRBV6-5 TGTGCCAGCACCCCCCCGGGAGGGGGAGCAGAGACCCAGTACTTC CASTPPGGGAETQYF
TRBJ1-2 . few TRBV12-5 TGTGCTAGTGGTGGGGACGGCCCCGGCTACACCTTC CASGGDGPGYTF
TRBJ1-3 . many TRBV3-1 TGTGCCAGCAGCCGGTCGACAGTCTCTGGAAACACCATATATTTT CASSRSTVSGNTIYF
TRBJ2-1 TRBD1 many TRBV4-2 TGTGCCAGCAGCCAAGGGACAGGGGGATATCCTGAGCAGTTCTTC CASSQGTGGYPEQFF
TRBJ2-5 TRBD2 many TRBV7-7 TGTGCTAGCAGCTCGGTAGCGGGAGACCACCAAGAGACCCAGTACTTC CASSSVAGDHQETQYF
TRBJ1-1 TRBD1 . TRBV11-2 TGTGCCAGCAGCAGCGCCGGGACAGGGTGGGTCACTGAAGCTTTCTTT CASSSAGTGWVTEAFF
TRBJ2-3 . . TRBV5-5 TGTGCCAGCAGCTCTCAGGGGCTTACAGATACGCAGTATTTT CASSSQGLTDTQYF